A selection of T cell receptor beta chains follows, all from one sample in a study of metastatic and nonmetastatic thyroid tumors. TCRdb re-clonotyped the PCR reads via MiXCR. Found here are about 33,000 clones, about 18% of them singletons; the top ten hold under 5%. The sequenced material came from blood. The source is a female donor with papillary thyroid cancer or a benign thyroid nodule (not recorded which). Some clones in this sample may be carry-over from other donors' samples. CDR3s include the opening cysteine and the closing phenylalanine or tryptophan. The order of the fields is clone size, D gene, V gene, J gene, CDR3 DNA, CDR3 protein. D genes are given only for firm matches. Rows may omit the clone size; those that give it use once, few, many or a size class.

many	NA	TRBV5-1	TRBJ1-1	TGCGCCAGCAGCTTGGTGGGGGCCATGAACACTGAAGCTTTCTTT	CASSLVGAMNTEAFF
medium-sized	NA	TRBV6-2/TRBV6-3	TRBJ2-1	TGTGCCAGCAGTTATATTAGGGCCAATGAGCAGTTCTTC	CASSYIRANEQFF
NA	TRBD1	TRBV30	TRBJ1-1	TGTGCCTGCGCACTTGTAAGACAGGGGGAAGCTTTCTTT	CACALVRQGEAFF
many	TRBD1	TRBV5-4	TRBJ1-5	TGTGCCAGCAGCTTGGGTCCCGGGACAGATAGCAATCAGCCCCAGCATTTT	CASSLGPGTDSNQPQHF
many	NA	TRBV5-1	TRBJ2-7	TGCGCCAGCAGTTCCCCCTCCTCCTACGAGCAGTACTTC	CASSSPSSYEQYF
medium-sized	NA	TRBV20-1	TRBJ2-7	TGCAGTGCTAGAGATCGATTTGGGAGGGGGCTATACGAGCAGTACTTC	CSARDRFGRGLYEQYF
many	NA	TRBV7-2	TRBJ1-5	TGTGCCAGCAGCTTACTTAATGGCAATCAGCCCCAGCATTTT	CASSLLNGNQPQHF
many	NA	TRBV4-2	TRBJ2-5	TGTGCCAGCAGCCAAGTCAGAACAGCCCTATACTTC	CASSQVRTALYF
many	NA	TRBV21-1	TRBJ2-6	TGTGCCAGCAGCACCCGAGAAAGGGACTCAGGCTCTGGGGCCAACGTCCTGACTTTC	CASSTRERDSGSGANVLTF
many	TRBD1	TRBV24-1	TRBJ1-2	TGTGCCACCAGTGCAGGGGGCTTCTATGGCTACACCTTC	CATSAGGFYGYTF
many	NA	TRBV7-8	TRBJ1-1	TGTGCCAGCAGCTCCCAAACTTTACAGAACACTGAAGCTTTCTTT	CASSSQTLQNTEAFF
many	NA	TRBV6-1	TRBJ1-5	TGTGCCAGCAGCCCGGCCGGGTACAATCAGCCCCAGCATTTT	CASSPAGYNQPQHF
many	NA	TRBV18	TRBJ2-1	TGTGCCAGCTCACCTCAGCCAACTGGAGGCAATGAGCAGTTCTTC	CASSPQPTGGNEQFF
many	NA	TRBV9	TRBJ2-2	TGTGCCAGCAGCGTAAGGGCCAGAGATAACACCGGGGAGCTGTTTTTT	CASSVRARDNTGELFF
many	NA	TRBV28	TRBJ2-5	TGTGCCAGCAGTTTACTAGCTACAGAGACCCAGTACTTC	CASSLLATETQYF
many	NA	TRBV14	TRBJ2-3	TGTGCCAGCAGCCTGGGCCTCCCAGATACGCAGTATTTT	CASSLGLPDTQYF
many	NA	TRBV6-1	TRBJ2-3	TGTGCCAGCAGGTCCCTTGGGACTTCGGGCACAGATACGCAGTATTTT	CASRSLGTSGTDTQYF